The clone carrying this T cell receptor beta chain was picked up many times. The antigen remains unidentified. Using quantitative 5'-RACE with molecular barcodes, the authors made TCR beta libraries. TCRdb recomputed calls from the 5' RACE reads with MiXCR, one row per CDR3 protein. Among 50,000 to 70,000 distinct CDR3 sequences listed, around 6.5% were seen once. Germline CDR1 and CDR2: SGHVS and FQNEAQ. The CDR3 totals 12 residues. V lost 0 bases to trimming and J lost 8 bases, with 7 bases between them. These data are taken from a study of CD8 T cells in ankylosing spondylitis. Overall study results and limits: Blood from ankylosing spondylitis patients appeared to carry a characteristic eight-variant TCR beta motif. Disease-associated clones were reportedly significantly overrepresented in matched ankylosing spondylitis synovial fluid.

Sample: synovial fluid, either unsorted or a sorted T cell fraction (not recorded which). The sequence derives from a male donor with ankylosing spondylitis. The V gene is TRBV7-8, the J gene TRBJ1-2; D unresolved. This CDR3 is CASSLASGGYTF. Here the CDR3 DNA reads TGTGCCAGCAGCTTAGCAAGCGGGGGCTACACCTTC.